This T cell receptor (beta chain) was sequenced during a study of cytomegalovirus exposure and HLA in healthy donors. Study summary: Out of roughly 200 million T cells, an earlier analysis found more than 95 million unique TCR beta sequences in total.

With respect to this clone: What it recognizes is unknown.

Donors consisted of healthy bone marrow donors. Amplification used 60 Vbeta primers and 13 Jbeta primers. Method: immunoSEQ multiplex PCR; TCRdb's copy keeps in-frame clones and lacks some. The data show more than 95,000 clones, about 9.4% seen once. The V segment lost 2 bases and the J segment 2 bases; nucleotides outside the gene matches: 9. This CDR3 comprises 16 residues. Germline assignment: CDR1 SEHNR and CDR2 FQNEAQ (reference sequence). Whole-study results and caveats: It was confirmed in vitro that a few of the CMV-associated chains were specific for CMV antigens. TCR beta chains numbering more than 150 were designated cytomegalovirus-associated.

The receptor's source is a man between 35 and 55 years old in good health and CMV-seropositive. Sequenced material: PBMCs. The chain couples TRBV7-9 to TRBJ2-7, with TRBD2 matching over 7 bases. CDR3 coding DNA: TGTGCCAGCAGCTTATCTAGCGGTCAGTATACCTACGAGCAGTACTTC. Translated: CASSLSSGQYTYEQYF.